The 20 T cell receptor beta chains below come from one sample, sequenced in a study of blood T cell repertoires in COVID-19. Sequenced by immunoSEQ multiplex PCR; TCRdb stores in-frame clones only, minus some. The sample carries about 280,000 clones, about nine tenths recorded once. Sequenced: peripheral blood. These receptors originate from a woman in her twenties or thirties with COVID-19, enrolled during active disease.

This rearrangement joins TRBV30 to TRBJ2-5; 7 bases are shared with TRBD2. The germline V gene encodes CDR1 GTSNPN and CDR2 SVGIG (reference sequence). The length of the CDR3 is 13 residues. V trimming: 2 bases; J trimming: 5 bases; junction bases outside the gene matches: 5. Written as DNA, the CDR3 is TGTGCCTGGAGTCTACTAGCGTTGGAGACCCAGTACTTC. Its protein product is CAWSLLALETQYF.

The chain employs TRBV7-9 and TRBJ1-4; D unresolved. Trimming took 5 bases from V and 2 from J, leaving 9 bases between them. The CDR3 is made up of 14 amino acids. Germline-derived CDR1 and CDR2 are SEHNR and FQNEAQ (reference sequence). The CDR3, as DNA: TGTGCCAGCAGCCCTGGAGCGACTAATGAAAAACTGTTTTTT. It is translated as CASSPGATNEKLFF. Complete variable domain (other parts from reference TRBV7-9 and TRBJ1-4): DTGVSQNPRHKITKRGQNVTFRCDPISEHNRLYWYRQTLGQGPEFLTYFQNEAQLEKSRLLSDRFSAERPKGSFSTLEIQRTEQGDSAMYLCASSPGATNEKLFFGSGTQLSVL.

V and J are TRBV12-5 and TRBJ2-1; D is possibly TRBD1 (7 bases). Germline CDR1 LGHNT, CDR2 FRNRAP. This CDR3 region has 15 residues. Trimming cost V 7 bases and J 1 base, with 14 bases left between them. The chain's CDR3 is CASVPQGGSYNEQFF. CDR3 in DNA: TGTGCTAGTGTCCCTCAGGGGGGTTCCTACAATGAGCAGTTCTTC.

The chain couples TRBV6-5 to TRBJ1-2; D is unresolved. V lost 5 bases and J 3 bases, leaving 13 bases between the germline ends. Germline V lookup: CDR1 MNHEY, CDR2 SVGAGI. This CDR3 has 14 amino acids. DNA for the CDR3: TGTGCCAGCAGTAATTTCGGGGTGGACTATGGCTACACCTTC. Amino acids: CASSNFGVDYGYTF.

In its sample, this clone was seen a few times. Germline is not matched at one junction end, which may reflect a read error. The chain carries TRBV7-7 and TRBJ2-7; 8 bases are shared with TRBD1. The CDR3 spans 13 residues. Per germline, CDR1 SSHAT and CDR2 FNYEAQ (reference sequence). The CDR3: CASSLDRGYEQYF. In nucleotides, the CDR3 is TGTGCTAGCAGCTTAGACAGGGGTTACGAGCAGTACTTC.

A few counts support this clone. This chain links TRBV4-1 with TRBJ2-7, with 8 bases fitting TRBD2. Per the germline V gene, CDR1 is MGHRA and CDR2 is YSYEKL. Unmatched junction bases numbered 14, after V lost 4 bases and J lost 0 bases. This CDR3 is 18 amino acids long. CDR3 amino acids: CASSPRADLAGHSYEQYF. In DNA, the CDR3 is TGCGCCAGCAGCCCGAGGGCTGACCTAGCGGGCCACTCCTACGAGCAGTACTTC.

The V and J genes are TRBV30 and TRBJ1-5, with 9 nucleotides matching TRBD1. CDR1 is GTSNPN and CDR2 is SVGIG in the germline V gene (reference sequence). Losses at the gene ends were 5 bases for V and 5 bases for J; bases not matched to a gene: 7. The CDR3 is 14 residues long. The CDR3 bases are TGTGCCTGGGGGACAGGGAGGATTCATCAGCCCCAGCATTTT. It yields the protein CAWGTGRIHQPQHF.

This chain joins TRBV7-9 and TRBJ2-7; TRBD2 aligns across 8 bases. Per germline, CDR1 SEHNR and CDR2 FQNEAQ (reference sequence). The CDR3 consists of 15 residues. V shed 3 bases, J shed 0 bases, and the junction held 4 bases outside the gene matches. The chain's CDR3 is CASSFTSGSSYEQYF. The CDR3 DNA reads TGTGCCAGCAGCTTTACTAGCGGATCCTCCTACGAGCAGTACTTC. Drawing the rest from reference TRBV7-9 and TRBJ2-7, the complete variable domain is DTGVSQNPRHKITKRGQNVTFRCDPISEHNRLYWYRQTLGQGPEFLTYFQNEAQLEKSRLLSDRFSAERPKGSFSTLEIQRTEQGDSAMYLCASSFTSGSSYEQYFGPGTRLTVT.

The chain employs TRBV7-9 and TRBJ1-3, with TRBD1 matching over 8 bases. The CDR3 contains 16 residues. CDR1 SEHNR and CDR2 FQNEAQ come from the germline V gene (reference sequence). J lost 0 bases, V lost 5 bases, and 6 bases had no gene match. The CDR3 nucleotides read TGTGCCAGCAGCCCAACAGGGGGTCCCTCTGGAAACACCATATATTTT. Protein sequence: CASSPTGGPSGNTIYF.

The gene calls are TRBV9 and TRBJ1-1, with TRBD1 as a possible D gene (6 bases). CDR1 and CDR2 from the germline V gene are SGDLS and YYNGEE. V was cut by 4 bases and J by 3 bases, with 19 bases left in between. The CDR3 consists of 16 residues. CDR3 DNA sequence: TGTGCCAGCAGCCCCAAGGGACATTTGGCGGACACTGAAGCTTTCTTT. It is translated as CASSPKGHLADTEAFF.

The V call is TRBV5-1, the J call TRBJ2-5, with D perhaps TRBD2 (7 bases). V was shortened by 4 bases and J by 6 bases, with 16 bases between the two germline ends. This CDR3 comprises 14 residues. CDR1 SGHRS and CDR2 YFSETQ come from the germline V gene. The CDR3 sequence: CASSLGGGRQTQYF. CDR3 DNA: TGCGCCAGCAGCCTAGGGGGAGGGCGACAGACCCAGTACTTC.

The chain is built from TRBV3-1 (or the pseudogene TRBV3-2) and TRBJ2-5, with D perhaps matching TRBD2 (5 bases). Germline CDR1 is LGHDT and CDR2 is YNNKEL (reference sequence). V lost 4 bases and J lost 5, with 5 bases in between. The CDR3 is 11 residues long. CDR3 bases: TGTGCCAGCAGCCCGGGGGAGACCCAGTACTTC. It translates to CASSPGETQYF.

The chain has TRBV7-9 and TRBJ2-1; the match to TRBD2 covers 8 bases. The CDR3 consists of 15 residues. CDR1 and CDR2 from the germline V gene are SEHNR and FQNEAQ (reference sequence). With V trimmed by 0 bases and J by 5 bases, 3 bases remained unmatched. For the CDR3, the DNA is TGTGCCAGCAGCTTAGCGGTAGCGGGGAACAATGAGCAGTTCTTC. Amino acid sequence: CASSLAVAGNNEQFF.

This chain uses TRBV27 with TRBJ1-2; 10 nucleotides line up with TRBD1. Losses at the gene ends were 4 bases for V and 4 bases for J; bases not matched to a gene: 3. Germline CDR1 is MNHEY and CDR2 is SMNVEV (reference sequence). The CDR3 totals 14 residues. As DNA, the CDR3 is TGTGCCAGCAGTTGGGGACAGGGGCTCTATGGCTACACCTTC. As protein: CASSWGQGLYGYTF.

The chain uses TRBV9 and TRBJ2-1; the D gene is possibly TRBD2 (5 bases). Germline assignment: CDR1 SGDLS and CDR2 YYNGEE. CDR3 length: 16 amino acids. Trimming pared 0 bases from V and 7 bases from J, leaving 17 bases between. The DNA for the CDR3 is TGTGCCAGCAGCGTAGCTCCACTAGTCGGAGGTAATGAGCAGTTCTTC. This sequence encodes CASSVAPLVGGNEQFF.

The rearrangement uses TRBV5-1 and TRBJ2-2, with a possible D match to TRBD2 (6 bases). Germline V CDR1 and CDR2: SGHRS, YFSETQ. The V end was cut by 3 bases, the J end by 8 bases, with 14 bases between. The CDR3 runs 14 residues. The CDR3 bases are TGCGCCAGCAGCTCTGGCGGGAATCGAGGGGAGCTGTTTTTT. Encoded protein: CASSSGGNRGELFF.

CDR3 loop: CASSQEGLAGGRQFF. CDR3 in DNA: TGTGCCAGCAGCCAAGAAGGACTAGCGGGAGGGCGGCAGTTCTTC. The V call is TRBV7-3, the J call TRBJ2-1; 15 bases agree with TRBD2. Trimming cost V 5 bases and J 12 bases; bases outside gene matches: 8. The germline gives CDR1 SGHTA, CDR2 FQGTGA. The CDR3 is 15 amino acids. Variable domain in full (rest from reference TRBV7-3 and TRBJ2-1): GAGVSQTPSNKVTEKGKYVELRCDPISGHTALYWYRQSLGQGPEFLIYFQGTGAADDSGLPNDRFFAVRPEGSVSTLKIQRTERGDSAVYLCASSQEGLAGGRQFFGPGTRLTVL.

The genes are TRBV5-4 and TRBJ1-2; TRBD1 is a possible D gene (5 bases). Germline loops: CDR1 SGHNT, CDR2 YYREEE (reference sequence). The CDR3 loop spans 16 amino acids. V lost 4 bases, J lost 4 bases, and 20 bases lay in between. CDR3 in amino acids: CASSVGQVGQLYGYTF. The CDR3 DNA is TGTGCCAGCAGCGTGGGTCAAGTGGGGCAGCTCTATGGCTACACCTTC.

The CDR3 here is CASSLGGSAGQPQHF. CDR3 bases: TGTGCCAGCAGCCTTGGCGGGTCGGCGGGGCAGCCCCAGCATTTT. The V call is TRBV3-1 (or the pseudogene TRBV3-2), the J call TRBJ1-5; D is uncertain. V gave up 4 bases and J gave up 7 bases, with 17 bases separating them. The CDR3 consists of 15 residues. Germline assignment: CDR1 LGHDT and CDR2 YNNKEL (reference sequence).

This sequence joins TRBV3-1 (or the pseudogene TRBV3-2) and TRBJ2-7; weak D call: TRBD2 (6 bases). Germline-derived CDR1 and CDR2 are LGHDT and YNNKEL (reference sequence). CDR3 size: 13 residues. With 4 bases removed from V and 6 bases from J, the gap between germline ends came to 13 bases. CDR3 sequence: CASSPGLYVEQYF. The CDR3 bases are TGTGCCAGCAGCCCAGGACTATACGTCGAGCAGTACTTC.